These 5 T cell receptor beta chains share one sample of origin, sequenced in a study of T cell responses to AZD1222 COVID-19 vaccine. The table came from immunoSEQ multiplex PCR; TCRdb's copy has only in-frame clones and leaves some out. This table has tens of thousands of clones, about 91% appearing once. The specimen comprised peripheral blood, sampled 28 days after the second dose of the MenACWY control vaccine. The receptors were gathered from an adult who received the MenACWY meningococcal vaccine as a control.

This chain joins TRBV12-3 or TRBV12-4 and TRBJ1-6; tentatively, D is TRBD1 (6 bases). There are 13 residues in the CDR3. V lost 4 bases and J lost 10, with 11 bases in between. The CDR3 DNA sequence: TGTGCCAGCAGTTCCAGGGGAGGATCACCCCTCCACTTT. Residues: CASSSRGGSPLHF.

The chain couples TRBV30 to TRBJ1-5; TRBD1 agrees at 8 bases. This CDR3 has 15 amino acids. V was pared by 0 bases and J by 5 bases, with 6 bases of the junction left unmatched. The germline V gene encodes CDR1 GTSNPN and CDR2 SVGIG (reference sequence). The CDR3 DNA reads as TGTGCCTGGAGTGTCGGAGACAGGGGTTATCAGCCCCAGCATTTT. This codes for CAWSVGDRGYQPQHF.

The J gene is TRBJ1-5, the V gene TRBV5-1, with D unresolved. Trimming removed 2 bases at V and 4 bases at J, with 13 bases between. Germline-derived CDR1 and CDR2 are SGHRS and YFSETQ. The CDR3 spans 15 residues. The CDR3 region has the DNA TGCGCCAGCAGCTTTGAGGGAAAGCAGAATCAGCCCCAGCATTTT. This gives the protein CASSFEGKQNQPQHF. The whole variable domain, filled in from reference TRBV5-1 and TRBJ1-5, reads KAGVTQTPRYLIKTRGQQVTLSCSPISGHRSVSWYQQTPGQGLQFLFEYFSETQRNKGNFPGRFSGRQFSNSRSEMNVSTLELGDSALYLCASSFEGKQNQPQHFGDGTRLSIL.

J is TRBJ2-2 and V is TRBV28, with 8 bases matching TRBD1. After removal of 7 bases from V and 7 bases from J, the junction contained 8 bases not matched to a gene. This CDR3 has 14 residues. Germline assignment: CDR1 MDHEN and CDR2 SYDVKM. The CDR3 loop reads CASIGPGGLGELFF. For the CDR3, the DNA is TGTGCCAGCATCGGCCCAGGGGGCCTCGGGGAGCTGTTTTTT.

V gene TRBV4-2 combines with J gene TRBJ2-7, with a tentative D call TRBD2 (5 bases). Between the trimmed V and J ends, which lost 0 bases and 7 bases, there was a span of 19 bases. The CDR3 contains 16 residues. Germline V lookup: CDR1 LGHNA, CDR2 YNFKEQ. The CDR3 here is CASSQDMRAIPGEQYF. CDR3 DNA: TGTGCCAGCAGCCAAGATATGCGGGCTATTCCGGGGGAGCAGTACTTC.